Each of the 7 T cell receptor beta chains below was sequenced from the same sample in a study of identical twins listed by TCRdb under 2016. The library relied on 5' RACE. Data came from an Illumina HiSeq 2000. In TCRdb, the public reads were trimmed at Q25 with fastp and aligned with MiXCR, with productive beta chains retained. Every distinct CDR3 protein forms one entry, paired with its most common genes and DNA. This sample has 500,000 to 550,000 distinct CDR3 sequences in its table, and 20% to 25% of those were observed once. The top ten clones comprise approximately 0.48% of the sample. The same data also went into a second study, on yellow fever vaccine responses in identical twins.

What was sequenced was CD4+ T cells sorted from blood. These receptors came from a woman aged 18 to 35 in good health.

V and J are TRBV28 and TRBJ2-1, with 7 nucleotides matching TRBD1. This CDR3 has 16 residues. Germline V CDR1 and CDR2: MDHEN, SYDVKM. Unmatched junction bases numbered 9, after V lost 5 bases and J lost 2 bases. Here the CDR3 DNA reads TGTGCCAGCAGTATGACAGGGAGTGGGGCCTACAATGAGCAGTTCTTC. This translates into CASSMTGSGAYNEQFF.

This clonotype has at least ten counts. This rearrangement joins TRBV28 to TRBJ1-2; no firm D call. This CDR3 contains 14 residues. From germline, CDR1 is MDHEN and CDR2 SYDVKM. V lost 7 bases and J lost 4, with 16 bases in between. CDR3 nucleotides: TGTGCCAGCACCCTCCGGGGTAGCACCTATGGCTACACCTTC. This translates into CASTLRGSTYGYTF.

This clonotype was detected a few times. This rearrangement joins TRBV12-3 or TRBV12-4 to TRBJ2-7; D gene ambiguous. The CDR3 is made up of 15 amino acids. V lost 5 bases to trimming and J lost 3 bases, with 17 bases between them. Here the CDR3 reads CASSEGPMRYYEQYF. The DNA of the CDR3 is TGTGCCAGCAGTGAAGGTCCGATGAGGTACTACGAGCAGTACTTC.

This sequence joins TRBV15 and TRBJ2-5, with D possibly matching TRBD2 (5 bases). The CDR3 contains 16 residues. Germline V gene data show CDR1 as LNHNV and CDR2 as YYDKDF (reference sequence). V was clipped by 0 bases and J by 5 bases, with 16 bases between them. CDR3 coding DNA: TGTGCCACCAGCAGAGATGTGGTTTACGGGATGGAGACCCAGTACTTC. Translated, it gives CATSRDVVYGMETQYF.

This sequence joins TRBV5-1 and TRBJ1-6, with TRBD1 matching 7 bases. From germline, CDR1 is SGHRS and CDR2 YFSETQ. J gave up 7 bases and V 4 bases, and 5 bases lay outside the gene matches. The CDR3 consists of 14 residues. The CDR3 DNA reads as TGCGCCAGCAGCGCCGGACAGGAAAATTCACCCCTCCACTTT. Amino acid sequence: CASSAGQENSPLHF.

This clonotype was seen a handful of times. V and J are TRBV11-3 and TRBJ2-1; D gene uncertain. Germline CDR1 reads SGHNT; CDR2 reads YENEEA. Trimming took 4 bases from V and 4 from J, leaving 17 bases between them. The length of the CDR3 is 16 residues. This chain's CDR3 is CASSSAEAVPYNEQFF. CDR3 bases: TGTGCCAGCAGCTCCGCAGAAGCAGTACCTTACAATGAGCAGTTCTTC. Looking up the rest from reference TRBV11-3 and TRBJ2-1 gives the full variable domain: EAGVVQSPRYKIIEKKQPVAFWCNPISGHNTLYWYLQNLGQGPELLIRYENEEAVDDSQLPKDRFSAERLKGVDSTLKIQPAELGDSAVYLCASSSAEAVPYNEQFFGPGTRLTVL.

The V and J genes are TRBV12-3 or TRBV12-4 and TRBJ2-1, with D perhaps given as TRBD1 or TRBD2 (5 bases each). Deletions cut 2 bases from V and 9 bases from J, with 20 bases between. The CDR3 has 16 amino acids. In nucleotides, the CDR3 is TGTGCCAGCAGTTTAAGTCGGCGAACAGGTGGAGGTGAGCAGTTCTTC. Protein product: CASSLSRRTGGGEQFF.